The 8 T cell receptor beta chains listed next were all sequenced from one sample in a study of T cells after yellow fever vaccination. MiXCR was run by TCRdb on the 5' RACE reads, yielding one entry per CDR3 protein. Of fewer than 350,000 distinct CDR3 sequences in the sample, roughly 8.7% are singletons; the top ten hold roughly 18%. Sequencing used PBMCs, obtained on the day of the first yellow fever vaccination. Every receptor here comes from a man aged 18 to 29 who received the YFV17D yellow fever vaccine.

This clonotype has a handful of counts. This chain connects TRBV7-2 to TRBJ2-7; no definite D call. V was pared by 5 bases and J by 0 bases, with 5 bases between. CDR3 length: 12 amino acids. Germline CDR1 reads SGHTA; CDR2 reads FQGNSA. CDR3 protein: CASSQISYEQYF. The CDR3 DNA is TGTGCCAGCAGCCAAATCTCCTACGAGCAGTACTTC.

This clonotype was recorded many times. The chain links TRBV19 to TRBJ1-1; D is ambiguous. The length of the CDR3 is 15 residues. Trimming pared 0 bases from V and 1 base from J, leaving 9 bases between. Per the germline V gene, CDR1 is LNHDA and CDR2 is SQIVND (reference sequence). The CDR3 is CASSIEGFRNTEAFF. The CDR3, as DNA: TGTGCCAGTAGTATAGAGGGGTTCCGGAACACTGAAGCTTTCTTT.

The rearrangement uses TRBV7-9 and TRBJ2-7; 9 bases agree with TRBD1. This CDR3 region has 14 residues. V shed 6 bases, J shed 6 bases, and the junction held 9 bases outside the gene matches. CDR1 and CDR2 (germline): SEHNR, FQNEAQ (reference sequence). CDR3: CASSPSGTGIEQYF. In nucleotides, the CDR3 is TGTGCCAGCAGTCCCTCCGGGACAGGGATCGAGCAGTACTTC.

A few counts support this clonotype. The rearrangement links TRBV7-6 to TRBJ2-3, with 7 bases aligning to TRBD2. The V gene end was trimmed by 4 bases and the J gene end by 4 bases; junction bases not matched to a gene: 14. The CDR3 is 17 residues long. Germline CDR1 is SGHVS and CDR2 is FNYEAQ. The CDR3 sequence: CASSWGGMSVRADTQYF. The DNA for the CDR3 is TGTGCCAGCAGCTGGGGGGGGATGAGTGTTCGTGCAGATACGCAGTATTTT.

This clonotype was picked up a small number of times. The V and J genes are TRBV10-3 and TRBJ1-1; 8 nucleotides align to TRBD1. J lost 5 bases, V lost 4 bases, and 12 bases had no gene match. Germline CDR1 ENHRY, CDR2 SYGVKD. The CDR3 is made up of 16 amino acids. The CDR3 protein is CAISGWFDRGGTEAFF. The DNA for the CDR3 is TGTGCCATCAGTGGTTGGTTTGACAGGGGAGGAACTGAAGCTTTCTTT.

This clonotype was counted only a few times. The rearrangement uses TRBV30 and TRBJ2-4; perhaps TRBD1 as D (5 bases). V was trimmed by 5 bases and J by 4 bases, leaving 12 bases between them. The CDR3 runs 13 residues. CDR1 is GTSNPN, CDR2 SVGIG, per germline (reference sequence). CDR3 region: CAWEGHQKNIQYF. The CDR3 DNA follows: TGTGCCTGGGAAGGACACCAAAAAAACATTCAGTACTTC.

The chain combines TRBV25-1 with TRBJ2-5; tentatively, D is TRBD1 (6 bases). Trimming removed 5 bases at V and 4 bases at J, with 14 bases between. The CDR3 has 14 residues. Germline lookup yields CDR1 MGHDK and CDR2 SYGVNS. DNA of the CDR3: TGTGCCAGCAGTCCCCCACAGGGACGAGAGACCCAGTACTTC. Encoded protein: CASSPPQGRETQYF.

This chain links TRBV2 with TRBJ2-7, with 7 bases fitting TRBD2. The length of the CDR3 is 13 residues. In germline, CDR1 is SNHLY, CDR2 FYNNEI. V dropped 2 bases and J dropped 9; count of bases not matched to a gene: 7. In DNA, the CDR3 is TGTGCCAGCAGTGAAAGCGGGATGCGGGGGCAGTACTTC. It specifies CASSESGMRGQYF.